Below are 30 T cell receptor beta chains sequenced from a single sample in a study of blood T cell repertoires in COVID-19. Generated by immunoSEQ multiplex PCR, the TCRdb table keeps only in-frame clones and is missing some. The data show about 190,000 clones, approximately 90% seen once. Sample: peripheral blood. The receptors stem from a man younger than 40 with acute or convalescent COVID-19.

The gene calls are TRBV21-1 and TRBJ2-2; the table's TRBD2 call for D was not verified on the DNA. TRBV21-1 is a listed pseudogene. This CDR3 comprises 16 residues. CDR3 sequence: CASSKNGGRNTGELFF. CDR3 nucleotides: TGTGCCAGCAGCAAGAACGGGGGTCGGAACACCGGGGAGCTGTTTTTT.

The CDR3 nucleotides read TGTGCCAGCTCACCCTCAACACCCTACAATGAGCAGTTCTTC. This gives the protein CASSPSTPYNEQFF. V and J are TRBV18 and TRBJ2-1; D ambiguous. Germline-derived CDR1 and CDR2 are KGHSH and LQKENI. CDR3 length equals 14 residues. The ends were cut back, 3 bases at V and 2 bases at J, with 8 bases in the middle. Drawing the rest from reference TRBV18 and TRBJ2-1, the complete variable domain is NAGVMQNPRHLVRRRGQEARLRCSPMKGHSHVYWYRQLPEEGLKFMVYLQKENIIDESGMPKERFSAEFPKEGPSILRIQQVVRGDSAAYFCASSPSTPYNEQFFGPGTRLTVL.

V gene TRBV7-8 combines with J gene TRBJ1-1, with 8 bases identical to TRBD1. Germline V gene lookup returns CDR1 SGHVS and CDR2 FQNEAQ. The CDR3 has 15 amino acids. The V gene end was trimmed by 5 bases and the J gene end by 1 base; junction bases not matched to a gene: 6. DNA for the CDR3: TGTGCCAGCAGCGCAGGACAGGGCCAGAACACTGAAGCTTTCTTT. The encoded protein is CASSAGQGQNTEAFF.

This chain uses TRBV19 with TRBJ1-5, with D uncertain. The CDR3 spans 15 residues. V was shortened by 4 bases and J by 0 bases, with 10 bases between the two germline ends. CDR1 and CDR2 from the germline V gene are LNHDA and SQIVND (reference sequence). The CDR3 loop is CASSTSRYSNQPQHF. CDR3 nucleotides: TGTGCCAGTAGTACCTCGAGGTATAGCAATCAGCCCCAGCATTTT.

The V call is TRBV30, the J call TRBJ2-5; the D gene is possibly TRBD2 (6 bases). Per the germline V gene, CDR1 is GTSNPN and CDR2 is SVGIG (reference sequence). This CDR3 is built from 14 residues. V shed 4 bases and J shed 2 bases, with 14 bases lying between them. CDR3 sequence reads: CAWNRDFSQETQYF. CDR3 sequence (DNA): TGTGCCTGGAACCGGGACTTCTCACAAGAGACCCAGTACTTC.

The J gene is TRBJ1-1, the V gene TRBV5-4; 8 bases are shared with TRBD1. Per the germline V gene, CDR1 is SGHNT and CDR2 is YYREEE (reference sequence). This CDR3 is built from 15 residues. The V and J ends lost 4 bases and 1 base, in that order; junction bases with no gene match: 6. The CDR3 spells CASSGTGTGNTEAFF. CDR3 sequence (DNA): TGTGCCAGCAGCGGGACCGGGACAGGGAACACTGAAGCTTTCTTT.

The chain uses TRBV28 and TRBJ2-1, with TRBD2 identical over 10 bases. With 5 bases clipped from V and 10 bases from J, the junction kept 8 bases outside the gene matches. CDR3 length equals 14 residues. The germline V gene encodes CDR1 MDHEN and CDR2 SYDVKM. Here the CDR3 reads CASSLDIAGGEQFF. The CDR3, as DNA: TGTGCCAGCAGTCTCGACATAGCGGGAGGCGAGCAGTTCTTC.

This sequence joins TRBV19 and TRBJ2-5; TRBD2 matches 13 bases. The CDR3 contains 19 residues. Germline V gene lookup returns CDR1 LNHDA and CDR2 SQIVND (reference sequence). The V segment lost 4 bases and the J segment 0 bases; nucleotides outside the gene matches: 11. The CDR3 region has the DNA TGTGCCAGTAGTACAGGACTAGCGGGAGCGACCGCGTACCAAGAGACCCAGTACTTC. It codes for CASSTGLAGATAYQETQYF.

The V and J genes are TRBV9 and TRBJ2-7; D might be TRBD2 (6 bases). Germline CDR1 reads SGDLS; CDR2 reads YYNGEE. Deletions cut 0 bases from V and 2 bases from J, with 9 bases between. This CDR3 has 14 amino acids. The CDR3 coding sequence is TGTGCCAGCAGCGTAGATCCGGGGGCCTACGAGCAGTACTTC. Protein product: CASSVDPGAYEQYF.

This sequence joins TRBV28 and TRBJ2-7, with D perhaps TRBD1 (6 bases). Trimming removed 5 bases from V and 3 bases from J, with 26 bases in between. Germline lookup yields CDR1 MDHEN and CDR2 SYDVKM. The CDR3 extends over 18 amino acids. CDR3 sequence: CASSPIIGTRLWDYEQYF. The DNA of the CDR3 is TGTGCCAGCAGTCCAATAATCGGGACACGACTTTGGGACTACGAGCAGTACTTC.

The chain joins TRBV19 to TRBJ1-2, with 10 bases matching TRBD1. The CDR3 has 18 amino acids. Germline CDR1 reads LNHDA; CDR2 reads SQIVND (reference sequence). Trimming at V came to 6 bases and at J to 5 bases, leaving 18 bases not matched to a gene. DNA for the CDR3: TGTGCCAGTAGCCCCAAAACGCTCCGGGACAGGGGCCGTTATGGCTACACCTTC. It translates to CASSPKTLRDRGRYGYTF.

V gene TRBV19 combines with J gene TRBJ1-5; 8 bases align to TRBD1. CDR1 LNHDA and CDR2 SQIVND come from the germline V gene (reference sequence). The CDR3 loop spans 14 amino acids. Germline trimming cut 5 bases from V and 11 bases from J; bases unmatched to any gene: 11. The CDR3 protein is CASSSIGQGRSQHF. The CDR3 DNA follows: TGTGCCAGTAGTTCGATTGGACAGGGCAGGTCCCAGCATTTT.

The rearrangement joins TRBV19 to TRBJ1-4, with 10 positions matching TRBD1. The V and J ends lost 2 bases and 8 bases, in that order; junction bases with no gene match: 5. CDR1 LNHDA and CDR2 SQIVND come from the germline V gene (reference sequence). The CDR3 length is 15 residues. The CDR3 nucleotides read TGTGCCAGTAGTATATCGGGACAGGGGAGCGAAAAACTGTTTTTT. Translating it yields CASSISGQGSEKLFF.

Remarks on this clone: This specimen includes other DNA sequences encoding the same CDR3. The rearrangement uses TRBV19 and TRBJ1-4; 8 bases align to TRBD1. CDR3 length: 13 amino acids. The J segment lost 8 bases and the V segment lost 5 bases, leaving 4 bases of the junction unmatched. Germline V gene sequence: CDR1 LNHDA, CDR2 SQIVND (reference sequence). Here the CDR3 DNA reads TGTGCCAGTAGTGGACAGGGTGGGGAAAAACTGTTTTTT. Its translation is CASSGQGGEKLFF.

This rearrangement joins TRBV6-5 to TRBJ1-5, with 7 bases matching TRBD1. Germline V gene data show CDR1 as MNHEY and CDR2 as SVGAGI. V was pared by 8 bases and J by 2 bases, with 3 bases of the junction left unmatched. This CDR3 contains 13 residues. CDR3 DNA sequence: TGTGCCAGCTTTGACAGGGGCAATCAGCCCCAGCATTTT. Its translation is CASFDRGNQPQHF.

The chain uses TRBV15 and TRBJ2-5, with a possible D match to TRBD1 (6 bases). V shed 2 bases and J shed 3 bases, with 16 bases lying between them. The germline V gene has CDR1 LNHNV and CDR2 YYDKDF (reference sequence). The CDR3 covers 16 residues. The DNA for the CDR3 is TGTGCCACCAGCAGATCACCCTCCAGGGGTGAAGAGACCCAGTACTTC. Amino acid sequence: CATSRSPSRGEETQYF.

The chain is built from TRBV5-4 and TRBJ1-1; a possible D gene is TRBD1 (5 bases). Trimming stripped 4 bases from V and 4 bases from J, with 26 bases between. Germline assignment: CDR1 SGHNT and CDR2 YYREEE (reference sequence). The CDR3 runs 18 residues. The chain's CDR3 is CASSQFGQGNLRVTEAFF. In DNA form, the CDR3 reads TGTGCCAGCAGCCAGTTCGGGCAGGGAAATTTAAGGGTCACTGAAGCTTTCTTT.

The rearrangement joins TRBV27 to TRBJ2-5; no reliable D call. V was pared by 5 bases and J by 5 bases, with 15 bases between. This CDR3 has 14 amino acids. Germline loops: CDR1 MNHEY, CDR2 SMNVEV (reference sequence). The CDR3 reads CASSPQQPKETQYF. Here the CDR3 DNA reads TGTGCCAGCAGTCCCCAACAGCCGAAGGAGACCCAGTACTTC.

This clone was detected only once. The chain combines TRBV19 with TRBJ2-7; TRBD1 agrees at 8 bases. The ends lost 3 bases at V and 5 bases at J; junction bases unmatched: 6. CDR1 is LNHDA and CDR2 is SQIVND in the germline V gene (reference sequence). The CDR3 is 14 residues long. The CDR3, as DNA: TGTGCCAGTAGTATGTGGGGACAGGTAGACGAGCAGTACTTC. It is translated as CASSMWGQVDEQYF.

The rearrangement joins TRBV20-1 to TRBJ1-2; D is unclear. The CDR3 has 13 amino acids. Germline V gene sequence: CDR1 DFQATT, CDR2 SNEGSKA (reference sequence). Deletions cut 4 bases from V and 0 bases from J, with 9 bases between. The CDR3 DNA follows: TGCAGTGCTAATGACTTGTCTAACTATGGCTACACCTTC. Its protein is CSANDLSNYGYTF.

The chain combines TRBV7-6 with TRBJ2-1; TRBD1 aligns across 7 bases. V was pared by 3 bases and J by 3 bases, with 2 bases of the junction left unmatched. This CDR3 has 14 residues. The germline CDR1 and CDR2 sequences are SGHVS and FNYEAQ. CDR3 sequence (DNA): TGTGCCAGCAGCTTGGGACAGAGCTACAATGAGCAGTTCTTC. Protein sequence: CASSLGQSYNEQFF.

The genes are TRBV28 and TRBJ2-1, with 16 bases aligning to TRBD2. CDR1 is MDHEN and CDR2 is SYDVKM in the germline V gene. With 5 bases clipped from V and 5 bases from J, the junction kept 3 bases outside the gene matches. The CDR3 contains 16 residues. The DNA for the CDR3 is TGTGCCAGCAGTCCGGGACTAGCGGGGGGGAACAATGAGCAGTTCTTC. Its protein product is CASSPGLAGGNNEQFF.

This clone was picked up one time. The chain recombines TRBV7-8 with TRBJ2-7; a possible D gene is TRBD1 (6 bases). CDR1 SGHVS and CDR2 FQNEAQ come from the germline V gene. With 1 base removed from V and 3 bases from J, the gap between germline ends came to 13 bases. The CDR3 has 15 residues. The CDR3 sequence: CASSLGYRGNYEQYF. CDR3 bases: TGTGCCAGCAGCTTAGGATATAGGGGGAACTACGAGCAGTACTTC. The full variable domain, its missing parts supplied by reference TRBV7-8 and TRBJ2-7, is GAGVSQSPRYKVAKRGQDVALRCDPISGHVSLFWYQQALGQGPEFLTYFQNEAQLDKSGLPSDRFFAERPEGSVSTLKIQRTQQEDSAVYLCASSLGYRGNYEQYFGPGTRLTVT.

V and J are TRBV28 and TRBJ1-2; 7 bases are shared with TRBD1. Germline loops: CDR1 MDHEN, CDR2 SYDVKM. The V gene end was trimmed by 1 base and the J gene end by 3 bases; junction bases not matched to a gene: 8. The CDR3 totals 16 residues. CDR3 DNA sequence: TGTGCCAGCAGTTTATTAAGAGAGGGGGCGCACTATGGCTACACCTTC. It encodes CASSLLREGAHYGYTF.

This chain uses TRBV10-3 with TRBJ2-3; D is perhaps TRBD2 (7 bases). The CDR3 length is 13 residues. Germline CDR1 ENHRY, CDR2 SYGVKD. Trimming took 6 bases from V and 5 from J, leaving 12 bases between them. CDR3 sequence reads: CAISRGAGDTQYF. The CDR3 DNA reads TGTGCCATCAGCCGGGGGGCGGGAGATACGCAGTATTTT.

The DNA of the CDR3 is TGTGCTAGTGGTTTGGGTATACTGAACAATGAGCAGTTCTTC. It encodes CASGLGILNNEQFF. The chain joins TRBV12-5 to TRBJ2-1; no definite D call. There are 14 residues in the CDR3. With 1 base removed from V and 5 bases from J, the gap between germline ends came to 9 bases. CDR1 is LGHNT and CDR2 is FRNRAP in the germline V gene.

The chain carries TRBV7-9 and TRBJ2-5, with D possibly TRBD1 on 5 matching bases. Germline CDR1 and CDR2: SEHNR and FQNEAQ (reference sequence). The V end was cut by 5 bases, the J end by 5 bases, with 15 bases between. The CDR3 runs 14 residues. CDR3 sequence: CASSRPSKGETQYF. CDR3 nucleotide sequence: TGTGCCAGCAGCCGACCCTCAAAGGGGGAGACCCAGTACTTC.

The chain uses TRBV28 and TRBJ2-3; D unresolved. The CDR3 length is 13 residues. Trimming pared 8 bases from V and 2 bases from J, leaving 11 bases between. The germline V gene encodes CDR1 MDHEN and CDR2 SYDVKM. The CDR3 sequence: CASLFSSTDTQYF. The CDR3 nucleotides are TGTGCCAGCTTATTTTCTTCCACAGATACGCAGTATTTT.

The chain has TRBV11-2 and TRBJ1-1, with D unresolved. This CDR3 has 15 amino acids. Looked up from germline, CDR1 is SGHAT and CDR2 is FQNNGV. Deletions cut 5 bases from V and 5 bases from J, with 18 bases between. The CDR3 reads CASSPTRYLWTEAFF. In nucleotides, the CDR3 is TGTGCCAGCAGCCCCACGAGGTATTTGTGGACTGAAGCTTTCTTT.

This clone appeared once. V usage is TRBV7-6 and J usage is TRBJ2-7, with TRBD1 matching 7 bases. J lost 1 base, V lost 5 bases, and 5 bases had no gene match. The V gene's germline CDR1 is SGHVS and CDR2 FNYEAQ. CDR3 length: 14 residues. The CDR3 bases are TGTGCCAGCAGCATGACAGGGCTATCCTACGAGCAGTACTTC. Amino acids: CASSMTGLSYEQYF.